The 27 T cell receptor beta chains listed next were all sequenced from one sample in a study of T cell responses to AZD1222 COVID-19 vaccine. Some clones are missing from TCRdb's copy, which holds only in-frame ones; the method was immunoSEQ multiplex PCR. The sample shows about 160,000 clones, 75% to 90% of them seen only once. Sequenced here: peripheral blood, sampled on day 0 of AZD1222 vaccination. The receptors were sampled from an adult in good health.

Turning to this clone: A junction boundary mismatches the germline segment, possibly from a read error. The rearrangement links TRBV7-7 to TRBJ2-3, with a tentative D call TRBD1 (6 bases). Looked up from germline, CDR1 is SSHAT and CDR2 is FNYEAQ (reference sequence). The CDR3 is made up of 15 amino acids. The CDR3 region has the DNA TGTGCTAGCAGCGCCCTGGACAGTAGCACAGATACGCAGTATTTT. Its translation is CASSALDSSTDTQYF.

This clone has a handful of counts. The chain carries TRBV2 and TRBJ2-7; no reliable D call. V gave up 6 bases and J gave up 3 bases, with 12 bases separating them. Looked up from germline, CDR1 is SNHLY and CDR2 is FYNNEI. The CDR3 is 13 residues long. CDR3 DNA: TGTGCCAGCAGACGGACGACTTTCTACGAGCAGTACGTC. This translates into CASRRTTFYEQYV.

The chain employs TRBV21-1 and TRBJ2-2; TRBD2 is the table's D call, not checked against the DNA. TRBV21-1 is a pseudogene. This CDR3 spans 19 amino acids. The CDR3 spells CASTRGICIGLACTGELFF. The CDR3 DNA reads as TGTGCCAGCACGCGGGGTATCTGCATAGGACTAGCATGCACCGGGGAGCTGTTTTTT.

The J gene is TRBJ1-1, the V gene TRBV5-6; weak D call: TRBD1 (6 bases). Trimming took off 4 bases at V and 4 bases at J, with 17 bases between the two ends. The germline gives CDR1 SGHDT, CDR2 YYEEEE. There are 15 residues in the CDR3. DNA of the CDR3: TGTGCCAGCAGCCGACGCCTCACAGGGCTCACTGAAGCTTTCTTT. Encoded protein: CASSRRLTGLTEAFF. Combining the CDR3 with reference TRBV5-6 and TRBJ1-1 gives the whole variable domain DAGVTQSPTHLIKTRGQQVTLRCSPKSGHDTVSWYQQALGQGPQFIFQYYEEEERQRGNFPDRFSGHQFPNYSSELNVNALLLGDSALYLCASSRRLTGLTEAFFGQGTRLTVV.

The rearrangement uses TRBV7-9 and TRBJ2-5, with D unresolved. CDR3 length equals 13 residues. The V gene lost 2 bases and the J gene lost 3 bases, with 7 bases spanning the gap. Germline values: CDR1 SEHNR, CDR2 FQNEAQ (reference sequence). The CDR3 here is CASSLILEETQYF. As DNA, the CDR3 is TGTGCCAGCAGCTTAATTCTAGAAGAGACCCAGTACTTC.

The chain has TRBV21-1 and TRBJ1-4; the D segment call TRBD1 is taken from the table without a DNA check. TRBV21-1 corresponds to a pseudogene. This CDR3 is built from 15 residues. Written as DNA, the CDR3 is TGTGCCAGCAGCAAAGGCAGGGGAGTTAATGAAAAACTGTTTTTT. As protein: CASSKGRGVNEKLFF.

This clone occurred once. The rearrangement joins TRBV5-4 to TRBJ2-5; D is possibly TRBD1 (6 bases). The CDR3 spans 15 residues. The V end was cut by 0 bases, the J end by 2 bases, with 11 bases between. The V gene's germline CDR1 is SGHNT and CDR2 YYREEE (reference sequence). DNA of the CDR3: TGTGCCAGCAGCTTGGGCAGGGGCCTACAAGAGACCCAGTACTTC. Translated: CASSLGRGLQETQYF.

V is TRBV18 and J is TRBJ1-6; the D is unclear. CDR3 size: 15 residues. V lost 2 bases to trimming and J lost 6 bases, with 11 bases between them. From germline, CDR1 is KGHSH and CDR2 LQKENI. The CDR3 DNA is TGTGCCAGCTCACCAGGTACAGCTCTTAATTCACCCCTCCACTTT. This sequence encodes CASSPGTALNSPLHF.

The chain links TRBV7-2 to TRBJ2-7; 7 nucleotides line up with TRBD2. CDR3 size: 16 residues. Germline V CDR1 and CDR2: SGHTA, FQGNSA. The V segment lost 5 bases and the J segment 2 bases; nucleotides outside the gene matches: 12. CDR3 nucleotide sequence: TGTGCCAGCAGCCTAAGAAGCGGGGCCGGCACCTACGAGCAGTACTTC. Translation gives CASSLRSGAGTYEQYF.

A few counts support this clone. This chain connects TRBV5-4 to TRBJ1-1; D uncertain. Germline values: CDR1 SGHNT, CDR2 YYREEE (reference sequence). CDR3 length: 13 residues. Trimming removed 4 bases from V and 1 base from J, with 8 bases in between. The chain's CDR3 is CASSMGQNTEAFF. In DNA form, the CDR3 reads TGTGCCAGCAGCATGGGTCAGAACACTGAAGCTTTCTTT.

V is TRBV2 and J is TRBJ1-2; no firm D call. The CDR3 extends over 13 amino acids. V lost 4 bases and J lost 4, with 10 bases in between. CDR1 is SNHLY and CDR2 is FYNNEI in the germline V gene. The CDR3 DNA follows: TGTGCCAGCAGTGCAGAAAGGGTCTATGGCTACACCTTC. It specifies CASSAERVYGYTF. Filled out from reference TRBV2 and TRBJ1-2, the complete variable domain reads EPEVTQTPSHQVTQMGQEVILRCVPISNHLYFYWYRQILGQKVEFLVSFYNNEISEKSEIFDDQFSVERPDGSNFTLKIRSTKLEDSAMYFCASSAERVYGYTFGSGTRLTVV.

V and J are TRBV7-9 and TRBJ2-7; TRBD1 matches at 8 bases. CDR1 SEHNR and CDR2 FQNEAQ come from the germline V gene (reference sequence). The V segment lost 5 bases and the J segment 3 bases; nucleotides outside the gene matches: 12. The CDR3 consists of 16 residues. The CDR3 DNA is TGTGCCAGCAGCCCTGGGGGACAGGCTGGGGACTACGAGCAGTACGTC. Translated: CASSPGGQAGDYEQYV.

The chain is built from TRBV30 and TRBJ2-2; D uncertain. CDR1 and CDR2 from the germline V gene are GTSNPN and SVGIG (reference sequence). The CDR3 is 15 residues long. V shed 5 bases and J shed 7 bases, with 20 bases lying between them. The CDR3 is CAWEGPPRLNGELFF. The CDR3 DNA is TGTGCCTGGGAAGGTCCCCCCAGGCTAAACGGGGAGCTGTTTTTT. Filled out from reference TRBV30 and TRBJ2-2, the complete variable domain reads SQTIHQWPATLVQPVGSPLSLECTVEGTSNPNLYWYRQAAGRGLQLLFYSVGIGQISSEVPQNLSASRPQDRQFILSSKKLLLSDSGFYLCAWEGPPRLNGELFFGEGSRLTVL.

This clone has just one count. The chain links TRBV4-1 to TRBJ1-1, with a weak D call TRBD1 (5 bases). The V end lost 2 bases, the J end lost 2 bases, and 21 bases lay between the germline ends. This CDR3 spans 18 amino acids. CDR1 MGHRA and CDR2 YSYEKL come from the germline V gene. CDR3 sequence reads: CASSQKGYLTGVNTEAFF. The CDR3 region has the DNA TGCGCCAGCAGCCAAAAGGGATACCTCACAGGAGTAAACACTGAAGCTTTCTTT.

The V call is TRBV28, the J call TRBJ1-1, with D tentatively TRBD1 (5 bases). Per the germline V gene, CDR1 is MDHEN and CDR2 is SYDVKM. Deletions cut 2 bases from V and 0 bases from J, with 10 bases between. This CDR3 has 15 amino acids. The CDR3 loop is CASSLRGPMNTEAFF. The CDR3 region has the DNA TGTGCCAGCAGTTTACGGGGACCGATGAACACTGAAGCTTTCTTT.

This chain links TRBV6-2 or TRBV6-3 with TRBJ1-2; D uncertain. The germline V gene encodes CDR1 MNHEY and CDR2 SVGEGT. The V and J ends lost 2 bases and 7 bases respectively, with 11 bases between them. The CDR3 length is 13 residues. In DNA form, the CDR3 reads TGTGCCAGCAGTTACCGTCGGTTCGGTGGCTACACCTTC. Protein product: CASSYRRFGGYTF.

The genes are TRBV27 and TRBJ1-4; no clear D gene. The germline gives CDR1 MNHEY, CDR2 SMNVEV (reference sequence). The length of the CDR3 is 14 residues. V was cut by 2 bases and J by 8 bases, with 12 bases left in between. CDR3 sequence (DNA): TGTGCCAGCAGTTTAGGAGGGTCCCCCGAAAAACTGTTTTTT. Its protein product is CASSLGGSPEKLFF.

CDR3: CASSSSGGSHQETQYF. CDR3 bases: TGCGCCAGCAGCTCCAGTGGGGGGTCCCACCAAGAGACCCAGTACTTC. The chain couples TRBV5-1 to TRBJ2-5; tentatively, D is TRBD2 (6 bases). V lost 3 bases and J lost 0, with 15 bases in between. This CDR3 is 16 amino acids long. CDR1 is SGHRS, CDR2 YFSETQ, per germline.

The chain uses TRBV7-3 and TRBJ2-1; 7 nucleotides match TRBD1. Germline values: CDR1 SGHTA, CDR2 FQGTGA. V was clipped by 5 bases and J by 9 bases; unmatched bases: 10. The CDR3 length is 14 residues. CDR3 in amino acids: CASSAGQVGAEQFF. CDR3 DNA sequence: TGTGCCAGCAGCGCTGGACAGGTAGGGGCTGAGCAGTTCTTC.

CDR3 nucleotide sequence: TGTGCCAGCAGTCCCCAACAGGGCTCCTACGAGCAGTACTTC. Protein sequence: CASSPQQGSYEQYF. The chain links TRBV27 to TRBJ2-7; perhaps TRBD1 as D (6 bases). This CDR3 region has 14 residues. Germline V CDR1 and CDR2: MNHEY, SMNVEV (reference sequence). The V gene lost 5 bases and the J gene lost 0 bases, with 11 bases spanning the gap.

This chain uses TRBV25-1 with TRBJ1-2, with 8 bases identical to TRBD1. Germline V lookup: CDR1 MGHDK, CDR2 SYGVNS. With 6 bases clipped from V and 5 bases from J, the junction kept 8 bases outside the gene matches. The CDR3 is 14 amino acids. In DNA form, the CDR3 reads TGTGCCAGCAGCCCTCAGGGGGCGCCTTATGGCTACACCTTC. It specifies CASSPQGAPYGYTF.

The V and J genes are TRBV7-8 and TRBJ1-1; D gene uncertain. CDR1 SGHVS and CDR2 FQNEAQ come from the germline V gene. CDR3 size: 14 residues. V lost 5 bases and J 5 bases, leaving 15 bases between the germline ends. DNA of the CDR3: TGTGCCAGCAGCATGGGGAAGAAGAGGACTGAAGCTTTCTTT. As protein: CASSMGKKRTEAFF. The full variable domain, completed using reference TRBV7-8 and TRBJ1-1, is GAGVSQSPRYKVAKRGQDVALRCDPISGHVSLFWYQQALGQGPEFLTYFQNEAQLDKSGLPSDRFFAERPEGSVSTLKIQRTQQEDSAVYLCASSMGKKRTEAFFGQGTRLTVV.

The CDR3 sequence: CASTLRQAHTEAFF. The CDR3 region has the DNA TGTGCCAGCACCCTCCGACAGGCCCACACTGAAGCTTTCTTT. V gene TRBV3-1 (or the pseudogene TRBV3-2) combines with J gene TRBJ1-1, with a weak D call TRBD1 (6 bases). Germline V gene sequence: CDR1 LGHDT, CDR2 YNNKEL (reference sequence). V dropped 7 bases and J dropped 3 bases, with 15 bases sitting between them. The CDR3 length is 14 residues.

This rearrangement joins TRBV7-8 to TRBJ2-2, with TRBD1 matching 9 bases. J gave up 6 bases and V 6 bases, and 14 bases lay outside the gene matches. CDR3 length: 17 residues. The germline V gene has CDR1 SGHVS and CDR2 FQNEAQ. The CDR3 DNA reads as TGTGCCAGCAGTTCACCTCCGGGACAGGGTCGTCCCGGGGAGCTGTTTTTT. Translation: CASSSPPGQGRPGELFF.

The chain combines TRBV13 with TRBJ1-2; 8 bases align to TRBD1. There are 14 residues in the CDR3. The V segment lost 3 bases and the J segment 4 bases; nucleotides outside the gene matches: 4. Per germline, CDR1 PRHDT and CDR2 FYEKMQ (reference sequence). In DNA form, the CDR3 reads TGTGCCAGCAGCTTGGACAGGGAGGGCTATGGCTACACCTTC. As protein: CASSLDREGYGYTF.

The table lists this clone with a count of one. The J gene is TRBJ1-1, the V gene TRBV6-2 or TRBV6-3; D not certain. This CDR3 has 14 residues. V shed 4 bases and J shed 3 bases, with 12 bases lying between them. Looked up from germline, CDR1 is MNHEY and CDR2 is SVGEGT. CDR3: CASSFGIRYTEAFF. The CDR3 DNA follows: TGTGCCAGCAGTTTCGGGATCCGCTACACTGAAGCTTTCTTT.

V and J are TRBV21-1 and TRBJ1-2; TRBD1 is taken as the D call from the table, unchecked against the DNA. TRBV21-1 is assigned pseudogene status. This CDR3 has 16 residues. CDR3 DNA sequence: TGTGCCAGCAGCAAGGGCGGACAGCAACGGAACTATGGCTACACCTTC. Translation: CASSKGGQQRNYGYTF.